This T cell receptor beta chain stems from a study of control samples from healthy donors and cancer patients. TCRdb's table, derived via immunoSEQ multiplex PCR, lists solely in-frame clones and lacks some. The sample has approximately 130,000 clones, 87% seen once; the top ten hold about 2.9%. CDR1 is SEHNR, CDR2 FQNEAQ, per germline (reference sequence). Between the trimmed V and J ends, which lost 5 bases and 1 base, there was a span of 14 bases. CDR3 length: 15 amino acids. Sequenced material: blood. V gene TRBV7-9 combines with J gene TRBJ1-2, with D tentatively TRBD1 (5 bases). The TCR sequence derives from a man aged 55 to 70 in good health. The CDR3 DNA follows: TGTGCCAGCAGCCGAATTGACAGTATTAACTATGGCTACACCTTC. Translated: CASSRIDSINYGYTF. The whole variable domain, remainder taken from reference TRBV7-9 and TRBJ1-2, is DTGVSQNPRHKITKRGQNVTFRCDPISEHNRLYWYRQTLGQGPEFLTYFQNEAQLEKSRLLSDRFSAERPKGSFSTLEIQRTEQGDSAMYLCASSRIDSINYGYTFGSGTRLTVV.